A single sample gave rise to the 22 T cell receptor beta chains below, sequenced in a study of blood T cell repertoires in COVID-19. Profiling relied on immunoSEQ multiplex PCR, and the TCRdb table lists in-frame clones only, not all of them. The table lists around 300,000 clones, around four fifths of them singletons. The sample taken for sequencing was peripheral blood. These receptors all stem from a woman aged 45-65 years with active or convalescent COVID-19.

The chain is built from TRBV6-1 and TRBJ1-2; tentatively, D is TRBD1 (6 bases). This CDR3 has 17 residues. Trimming took 4 bases from V and 2 from J, leaving 20 bases between them. The germline CDR1 and CDR2 sequences are MNHNS and SASEGT. In DNA, the CDR3 is TGTGCCAGCAGTGGGCGCGATATGGGGGCTTCGAACTATGGCTACACCTTC. Protein: CASSGRDMGASNYGYTF.

This chain connects TRBV19 to TRBJ2-7, with a weak D call TRBD1 (5 bases). The V and J ends lost 6 bases and 5 bases respectively, with 20 bases between them. CDR3 length: 15 residues. Germline loops: CDR1 LNHDA, CDR2 SQIVND (reference sequence). The CDR3 DNA follows: TGTGCCAGTAGGCTATCGGGCAGGGCGAGCGACGAGCAGTACTTC. It is translated as CASRLSGRASDEQYF.

This clone was counted a few times. The chain couples TRBV16 to TRBJ1-6; D possibly corresponds to TRBD1 (5 bases). Germline lookup yields CDR1 KGHSY and CDR2 FQNENV. V gave up 1 base and J gave up 4 bases, with 11 bases separating them. CDR3 length equals 16 residues. CDR3 bases: TGTGCCAGCAGCCAATTTGCAAACAGGTATAATTCACCCCTCCACTTT. Translated, it gives CASSQFANRYNSPLHF. Variable domain in full (rest from reference TRBV16 and TRBJ1-6): GEEVAQTPKHLVRGEGQKAKLYCAPIKGHSYVFWYQQVLKNEFKFLISFQNENVFDETGMPKERFSAKCLPNSPCSLEIQATKLEDSAVYFCASSQFANRYNSPLHFGNGTRLTVT.

The V call is TRBV5-1, the J call TRBJ2-2, with 10 bases identical to TRBD1. Germline V CDR1 and CDR2: SGHRS, YFSETQ. This CDR3 is 16 amino acids long. The V and J ends lost 1 base and 5 bases, in that order; junction bases with no gene match: 5. Here the CDR3 DNA reads TGCGCCAGCAGCTTGCCGACAGGGGGCATGACCGGGGAGCTGTTTTTT. Amino acid sequence: CASSLPTGGMTGELFF. Full variable domain (outside the CDR3, taken from reference TRBV5-1 and TRBJ2-2): KAGVTQTPRYLIKTRGQQVTLSCSPISGHRSVSWYQQTPGQGLQFLFEYFSETQRNKGNFPGRFSGRQFSNSRSEMNVSTLELGDSALYLCASSLPTGGMTGELFFGEGSRLTVL.

Points on this clone: Within the sample, other DNA sequences also encode this same CDR3. The rearrangement links TRBV7-3 to TRBJ2-1; D unresolved. V lost 2 bases and J 4 bases, leaving 6 bases between the germline ends. Germline values: CDR1 SGHTA, CDR2 FQGTGA. There are 13 residues in the CDR3. CDR3 sequence reads: CASSLGAYNEQFF. CDR3 DNA: TGTGCCAGCAGCTTAGGAGCGTACAATGAGCAGTTCTTC.

Only one count was recorded for this clone. The chain recombines TRBV5-4 with TRBJ1-1; 11 positions match TRBD1. This CDR3 is 16 amino acids long. The germline gives CDR1 SGHNT, CDR2 YYREEE (reference sequence). After removal of 4 bases from V and 3 bases from J, the junction contained 8 bases not matched to a gene. The CDR3 here is CASSGTGQGVDTEAFF. The CDR3 bases are TGTGCCAGCAGCGGAACGGGACAGGGGGTGGACACTGAAGCTTTCTTT. Complete variable domain (other parts from reference TRBV5-4 and TRBJ1-1): ETGVTQSPTHLIKTRGQQVTLRCSSQSGHNTVSWYQQALGQGPQFIFQYYREEENGRGNFPPRFSGLQFPNYSSELNVNALELDDSALYLCASSGTGQGVDTEAFFGQGTRLTVV.

The rearrangement joins TRBV15 to TRBJ2-3; D may be TRBD1 (5 bases). The CDR3 spans 14 residues. Germline V gives CDR1 LNHNV, CDR2 YYDKDF (reference sequence). With 0 bases removed from V and 6 bases from J, the gap between germline ends came to 10 bases. The CDR3 DNA is TGTGCCACCAGCAGAGATCCCCCAGGGGATACGCAGTATTTT. Protein: CATSRDPPGDTQYF.

A single count supports this clone. The chain combines TRBV13 with TRBJ2-5; 8 bases are shared with TRBD2. This CDR3 region has 16 residues. V was clipped by 2 bases and J by 4 bases; unmatched bases: 9. Looked up from germline, CDR1 is PRHDT and CDR2 is FYEKMQ (reference sequence). CDR3 nucleotide sequence: TGTGCCAGCAGCTTAAAATTACGGGAGGGCCGAGAGACCCAGTACTTC. Its protein product is CASSLKLREGRETQYF.

This clone was observed a handful of times. The gene calls are TRBV2 and TRBJ2-4, with 7 nucleotides matching TRBD1. The CDR3 consists of 11 residues. Looked up from germline, CDR1 is SNHLY and CDR2 is FYNNEI. With V trimmed by 8 bases and J by 15 bases, 10 bases remained unmatched. The CDR3 DNA follows: TGTGCCAGCGGAACAAGGGACAGAAGGTACTTC. Translation: CASGTRDRRYF.

This rearrangement joins TRBV2 to TRBJ2-3; 9 positions agree with TRBD1. V was clipped by 5 bases and J by 4 bases; unmatched bases: 10. The germline CDR1 and CDR2 sequences are SNHLY and FYNNEI. This CDR3 is built from 16 residues. The CDR3 loop reads CASSSGTGRGSDTQYF. The CDR3 DNA is TGTGCCAGCAGTTCCGGGACAGGGAGAGGCTCAGATACGCAGTATTTT.

The chain links TRBV20-1 to TRBJ2-1; D possibly corresponds to TRBD1 (6 bases). V was clipped by 5 bases and J by 8 bases, with 10 bases between them. This CDR3 is built from 11 residues. Germline loops: CDR1 DFQATT, CDR2 SNEGSKA (reference sequence). The CDR3 protein is CSALGGHEQFF. The CDR3 nucleotides are TGCAGTGCTTTAGGGGGACATGAGCAGTTCTTC.

This chain links TRBV7-2 with TRBJ2-1; 11 bases match TRBD2. From germline, CDR1 is SGHTA and CDR2 FQGNSA. Trimming cost V 5 bases and J 2 bases; bases outside gene matches: 5. This CDR3 is built from 16 residues. CDR3 protein: CASSPRLAGTYNEQFF. In nucleotides, the CDR3 is TGTGCCAGCAGCCCGAGACTAGCGGGGACCTACAATGAGCAGTTCTTC.

V gene TRBV5-1 combines with J gene TRBJ1-1; 12 bases line up with TRBD1. This CDR3 has 17 residues. V trimming: 5 bases; J trimming: 2 bases; junction bases outside the gene matches: 10. The germline gives CDR1 SGHRS, CDR2 YFSETQ. CDR3 sequence: CASRPPGTGGGNTEAFF. The CDR3 DNA is TGCGCCAGCAGACCGCCCGGGACAGGGGGCGGAAACACTGAAGCTTTCTTT. Filled out from reference TRBV5-1 and TRBJ1-1, the complete variable domain reads KAGVTQTPRYLIKTRGQQVTLSCSPISGHRSVSWYQQTPGQGLQFLFEYFSETQRNKGNFPGRFSGRQFSNSRSEMNVSTLELGDSALYLCASRPPGTGGGNTEAFFGQGTRLTVV.

V usage is TRBV7-8 and J usage is TRBJ1-5; no clear D. This CDR3 comprises 16 residues. Germline V gives CDR1 SGHVS, CDR2 FQNEAQ. Trimming stripped 5 bases from V and 4 bases from J, with 18 bases between. This CDR3 reads CASSPSGGGGNQPQHF. CDR3 DNA sequence: TGTGCCAGCAGCCCGTCAGGTGGAGGCGGGAATCAGCCCCAGCATTTT.

The chain recombines TRBV7-6 with TRBJ2-7; 9 positions match TRBD1. V lost 6 bases to trimming and J lost 3 bases; unmatched junction nucleotides: 3. Germline CDR1 reads SGHVS; CDR2 reads FNYEAQ. There are 13 residues in the CDR3. CDR3: CASSSTGGYEQYF. The CDR3 DNA reads as TGTGCCAGCAGTTCGACAGGGGGCTACGAGCAGTACTTC. The variable domain in full, completed from reference TRBV7-6 and TRBJ2-7, reads GAGVSQSPRYKVTKRGQDVALRCDPISGHVSLYWYRQALGQGPEFLTYFNYEAQQDKSGLPNDRFSAERPEGSISTLTIQRTEQRDSAMYRCASSSTGGYEQYFGPGTRLTVT.

The table lists this clone with a count of one. The chain couples TRBV5-1 to TRBJ2-1; TRBD2 agrees at 7 bases. V lost 3 bases, J lost 7 bases, and 10 bases stayed unmatched. Germline V gene sequence: CDR1 SGHRS, CDR2 YFSETQ. The CDR3 totals 15 residues. The CDR3 nucleotides are TGCGCCAGCAGCTCTAGCGGTTCAAGCGGGAATGAGCAGTTCTTC. Protein: CASSSSGSSGNEQFF.

The rearrangement joins TRBV27 to TRBJ1-6; 9 bases fit TRBD1. CDR3 size: 15 residues. V dropped 6 bases and J dropped 6; count of bases not matched to a gene: 6. The germline V gene encodes CDR1 MNHEY and CDR2 SMNVEV (reference sequence). The CDR3 region is CASRRGTGFNSPLHF. For the CDR3, the DNA is TGTGCCAGCAGACGTGGGACAGGGTTTAATTCACCCCTCCACTTT.

This clone was counted a few times. V usage is TRBV3-1 (or the pseudogene TRBV3-2) and J usage is TRBJ1-5; TRBD1 aligns across 7 bases. Losses at the gene ends were 6 bases for V and 3 bases for J; bases not matched to a gene: 5. The germline gives CDR1 LGHDT, CDR2 YNNKEL (reference sequence). CDR3 size: 14 residues. CDR3 protein: CASSRGTANQPQHF. The DNA for the CDR3 is TGTGCCAGCAGTCGAGGGACAGCCAATCAGCCCCAGCATTTT.

This clone was seen just once. V gene TRBV6-1 combines with J gene TRBJ2-1, with 12 bases that match TRBD2. The germline gives CDR1 MNHNS, CDR2 SASEGT. The V and J ends lost 4 bases and 4 bases, in that order; junction bases with no gene match: 8. The CDR3 extends over 17 amino acids. Written as DNA, the CDR3 is TGTGCCAGCAGTGGGCTGGGACTAGCGGGCGTATACAATGAGCAGTTCTTC. Encoded protein: CASSGLGLAGVYNEQFF.

This clone was observed once. The rearrangement links TRBV2 to TRBJ1-5; a possible D gene is TRBD1 (6 bases). Per the germline V gene, CDR1 is SNHLY and CDR2 is FYNNEI. Trimming took off 4 bases at V and 5 bases at J, with 15 bases between the two ends. The CDR3 length is 15 residues. In DNA form, the CDR3 reads TGTGCCAGCAGTGTAGAACAGGGATTCGATCAGCCCCAGCATTTT. Translating gives CASSVEQGFDQPQHF.

CDR3 region: CASSTYSGKETQYF. Written as DNA, the CDR3 is TGTGCCAGCAGCACTTATTCGGGTAAAGAGACCCAGTACTTC. The chain couples TRBV5-4 to TRBJ2-5, with unresolved D. This CDR3 is 14 amino acids long. V gave up 4 bases and J gave up 3 bases, with 13 bases separating them. Looked up from germline, CDR1 is SGHNT and CDR2 is YYREEE (reference sequence).

This sequence joins TRBV4-1 and TRBJ1-5; 8 nucleotides match TRBD1. Trimming cost V 4 bases and J 7 bases; bases outside gene matches: 6. The CDR3 consists of 14 residues. Per the germline V gene, CDR1 is MGHRA and CDR2 is YSYEKL. CDR3 DNA sequence: TGCGCCAGCAGCCCCTCAGGGGGCGGCCAGCCCCAGCATTTT. It translates to CASSPSGGGQPQHF.